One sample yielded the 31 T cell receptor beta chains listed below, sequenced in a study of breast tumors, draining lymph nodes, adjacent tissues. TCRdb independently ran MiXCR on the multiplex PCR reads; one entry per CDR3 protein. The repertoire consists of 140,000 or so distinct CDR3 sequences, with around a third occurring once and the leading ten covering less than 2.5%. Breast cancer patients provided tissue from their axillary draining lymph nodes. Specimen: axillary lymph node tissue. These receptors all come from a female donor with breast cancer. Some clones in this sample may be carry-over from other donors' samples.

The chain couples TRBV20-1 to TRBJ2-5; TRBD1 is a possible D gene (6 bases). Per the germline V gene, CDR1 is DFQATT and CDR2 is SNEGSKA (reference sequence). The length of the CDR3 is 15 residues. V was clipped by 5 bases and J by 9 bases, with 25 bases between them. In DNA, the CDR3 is TGCAGTGCTCCGAGGGACATCGATAGCAATCAGCCCCAGTACTTC. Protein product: CSAPRDIDSNQPQYF.

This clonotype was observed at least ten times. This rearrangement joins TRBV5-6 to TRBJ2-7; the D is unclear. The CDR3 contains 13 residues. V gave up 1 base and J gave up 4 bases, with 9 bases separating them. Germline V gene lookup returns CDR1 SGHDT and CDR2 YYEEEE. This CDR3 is CASSLSTAYEQYV. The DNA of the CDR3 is TGTGCCAGCAGCTTGTCGACGGCGTACGAGCAGTACGTC.

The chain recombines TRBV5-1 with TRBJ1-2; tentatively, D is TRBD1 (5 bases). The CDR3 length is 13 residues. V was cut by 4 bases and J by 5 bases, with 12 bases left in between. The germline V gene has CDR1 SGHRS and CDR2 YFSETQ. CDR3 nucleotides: TGCGCCAGCAGCACAACCCAGGGTTATGGCTACACCTTC. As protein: CASSTTQGYGYTF.

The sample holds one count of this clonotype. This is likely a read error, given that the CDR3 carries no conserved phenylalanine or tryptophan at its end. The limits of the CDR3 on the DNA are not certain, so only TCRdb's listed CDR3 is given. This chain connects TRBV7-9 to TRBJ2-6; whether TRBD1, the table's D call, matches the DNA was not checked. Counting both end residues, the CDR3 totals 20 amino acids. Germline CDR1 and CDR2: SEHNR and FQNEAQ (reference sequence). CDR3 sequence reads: CASSFPRTGQRSSGANVRTV.

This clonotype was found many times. CDR3 sequence reads: CSARDSGQGSNEQFF. DNA of the CDR3: TGCAGTGCTAGAGATAGTGGACAGGGCTCCAATGAGCAGTTCTTC. V and J are TRBV20-1 and TRBJ2-1; 8 bases are shared with TRBD1. Germline V gene sequence: CDR1 DFQATT, CDR2 SNEGSKA (reference sequence). Trimming cost V 0 bases and J 6 bases; bases outside gene matches: 7. The CDR3 has 15 amino acids.

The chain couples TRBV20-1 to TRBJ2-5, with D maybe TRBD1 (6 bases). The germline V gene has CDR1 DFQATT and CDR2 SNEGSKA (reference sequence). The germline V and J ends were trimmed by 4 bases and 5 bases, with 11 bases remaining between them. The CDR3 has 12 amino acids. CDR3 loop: CSAMRGWETQYF. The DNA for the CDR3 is TGCAGTGCTATGAGGGGGTGGGAGACCCAGTACTTC.

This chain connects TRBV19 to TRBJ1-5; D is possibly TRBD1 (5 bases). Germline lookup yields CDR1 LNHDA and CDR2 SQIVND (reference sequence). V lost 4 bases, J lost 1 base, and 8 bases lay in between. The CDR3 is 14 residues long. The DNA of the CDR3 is TGTGCCAGTAGTACGGGGGGGAGCAATCAGCCCCAGCATTTT. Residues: CASSTGGSNQPQHF.

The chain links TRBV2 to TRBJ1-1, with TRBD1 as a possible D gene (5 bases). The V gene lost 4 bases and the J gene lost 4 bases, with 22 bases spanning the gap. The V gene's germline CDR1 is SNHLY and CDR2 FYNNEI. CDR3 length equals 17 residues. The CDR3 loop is CASSVGPKGAESTEAFF. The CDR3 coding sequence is TGTGCCAGCAGTGTTGGCCCGAAAGGGGCGGAGAGCACTGAAGCTTTCTTT.

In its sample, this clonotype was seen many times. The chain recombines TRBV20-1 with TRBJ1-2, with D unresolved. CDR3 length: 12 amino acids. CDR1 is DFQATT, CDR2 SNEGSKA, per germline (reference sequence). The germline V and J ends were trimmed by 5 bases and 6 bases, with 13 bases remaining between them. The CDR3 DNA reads TGCAGTGCTCTGCGGAATCCCGATGGCTACACCTTC. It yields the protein CSALRNPDGYTF.

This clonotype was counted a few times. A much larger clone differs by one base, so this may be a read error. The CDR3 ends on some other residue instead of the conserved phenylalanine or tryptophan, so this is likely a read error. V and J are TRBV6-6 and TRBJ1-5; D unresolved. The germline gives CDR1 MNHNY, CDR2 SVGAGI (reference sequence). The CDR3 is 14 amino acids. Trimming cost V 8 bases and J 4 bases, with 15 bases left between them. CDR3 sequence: CASCLESLNQPQHL. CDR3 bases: TGTGCCAGCTGTTTAGAAAGTCTTAATCAGCCCCAGCATCTT.

CDR3 protein: CSVEVGGTDTQYF. The CDR3 DNA follows: TGCAGCGTTGAAGTAGGGGGCACAGATACGCAGTATTTT. The V call is TRBV29-1, the J call TRBJ2-3; D is possibly TRBD1 (5 bases). The CDR3 sequence is 13 residues long. In germline, CDR1 is SQVTM, CDR2 ANQGSEA. The V gene lost 1 base and the J gene lost 1 base, with 6 bases spanning the gap.

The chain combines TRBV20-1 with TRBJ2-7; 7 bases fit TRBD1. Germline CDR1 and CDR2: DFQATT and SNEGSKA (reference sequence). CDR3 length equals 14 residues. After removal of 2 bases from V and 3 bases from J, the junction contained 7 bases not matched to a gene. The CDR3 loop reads CSARSDRSNYEQYV. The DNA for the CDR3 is TGCAGTGCTAGATCGGACAGGTCGAACTACGAGCAGTACGTC.

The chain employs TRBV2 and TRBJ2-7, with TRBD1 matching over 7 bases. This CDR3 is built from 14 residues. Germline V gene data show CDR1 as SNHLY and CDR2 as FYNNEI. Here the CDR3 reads CASRTRDSSYEQYV. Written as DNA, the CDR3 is TGTGCCAGCAGAACGAGGGACAGCTCCTATGAGCAGTACGTC.

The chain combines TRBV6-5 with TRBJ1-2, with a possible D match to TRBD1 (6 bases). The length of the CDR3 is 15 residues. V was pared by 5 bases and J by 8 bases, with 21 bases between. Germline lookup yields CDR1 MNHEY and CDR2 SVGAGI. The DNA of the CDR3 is TGTGCCAGCAGTACCGGGGGCCGGCCCCCCGGGGGCTACACCTTC. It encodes CASSTGGRPPGGYTF.

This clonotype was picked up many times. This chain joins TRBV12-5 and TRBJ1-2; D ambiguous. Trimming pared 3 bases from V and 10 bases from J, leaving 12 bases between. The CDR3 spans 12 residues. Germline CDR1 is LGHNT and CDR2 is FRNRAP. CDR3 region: CASGFGDRAYTF. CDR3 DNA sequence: TGTGCTAGTGGTTTCGGTGACCGTGCCTACACCTTC.

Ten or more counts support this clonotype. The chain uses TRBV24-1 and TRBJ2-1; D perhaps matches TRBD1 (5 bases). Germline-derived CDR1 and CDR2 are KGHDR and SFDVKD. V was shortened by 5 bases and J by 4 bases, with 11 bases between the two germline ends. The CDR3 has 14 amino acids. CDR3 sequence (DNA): TGTGCCACCAGTGCGGCAGGGCCTTACAATGAGCAGTTCTTC. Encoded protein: CATSAAGPYNEQFF.

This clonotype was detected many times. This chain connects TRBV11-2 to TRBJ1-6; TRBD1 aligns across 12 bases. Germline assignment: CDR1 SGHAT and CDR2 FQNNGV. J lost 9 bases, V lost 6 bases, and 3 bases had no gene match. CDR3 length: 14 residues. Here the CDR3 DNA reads TGTGCCAGCAGTGGGGGACAGGGGGCTTCACCCCTCCACTTT. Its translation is CASSGGQGASPLHF.

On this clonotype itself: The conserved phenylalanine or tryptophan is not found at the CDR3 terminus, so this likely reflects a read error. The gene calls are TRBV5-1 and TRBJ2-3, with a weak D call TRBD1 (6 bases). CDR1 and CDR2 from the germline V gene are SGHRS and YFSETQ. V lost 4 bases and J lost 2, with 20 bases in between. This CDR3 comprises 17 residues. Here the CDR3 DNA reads TGCGCCAGCAGCAAGGGGCACAGGGATAGCTTCACAGATACGCAGTATCTT. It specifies CASSKGHRDSFTDTQYL.

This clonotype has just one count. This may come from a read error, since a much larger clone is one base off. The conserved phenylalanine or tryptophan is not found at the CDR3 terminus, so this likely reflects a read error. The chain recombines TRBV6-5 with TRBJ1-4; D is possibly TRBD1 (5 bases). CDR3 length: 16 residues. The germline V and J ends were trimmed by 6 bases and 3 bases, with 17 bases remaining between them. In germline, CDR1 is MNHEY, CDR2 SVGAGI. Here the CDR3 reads CASSYGGGIANEKLFV. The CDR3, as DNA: TGTGCCAGCAGCTACGGGGGTGGTATAGCTAATGAAAAACTGTTTGTT.

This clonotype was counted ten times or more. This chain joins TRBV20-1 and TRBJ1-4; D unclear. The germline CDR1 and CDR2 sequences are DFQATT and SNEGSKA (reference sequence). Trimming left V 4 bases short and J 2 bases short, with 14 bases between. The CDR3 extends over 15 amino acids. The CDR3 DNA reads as TGCAGTGCTAACCCCCCCTTAGGGACTAATGAAAAACTGTTTTTT. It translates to CSANPPLGTNEKLFF.

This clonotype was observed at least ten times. The CDR3 nucleotides read TGTGCCAGCAGTTACGGGTCAGGGCCTCAGTACGAGCAGTACGTC. Its translation: CASSYGSGPQYEQYV. J is TRBJ2-7 and V is TRBV6-2 or TRBV6-3, with D maybe TRBD1 (5 bases). The CDR3 extends over 15 amino acids. In germline, CDR1 is MNHEY, CDR2 SVGEGT. Trimming took 2 bases from V and 4 from J, leaving 15 bases between them.

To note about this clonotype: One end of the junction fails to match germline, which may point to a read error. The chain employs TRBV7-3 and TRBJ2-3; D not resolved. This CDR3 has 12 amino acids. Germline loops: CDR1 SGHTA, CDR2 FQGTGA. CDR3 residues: CATSNGTDTQYF. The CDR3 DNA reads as TGTGCCACCAGCAACGGGACAGATACGCAGTATTTT.

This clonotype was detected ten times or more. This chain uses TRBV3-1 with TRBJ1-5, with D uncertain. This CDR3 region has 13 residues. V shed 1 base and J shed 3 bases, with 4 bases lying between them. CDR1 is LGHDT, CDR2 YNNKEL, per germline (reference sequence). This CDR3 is CASSQGPNQPQHF. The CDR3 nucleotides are TGTGCCAGCAGCCAAGGACCCAATCAGCCCCAGCATTTT.

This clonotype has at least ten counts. The chain's CDR3 is CASSPSRYYGYTF. Here the CDR3 DNA reads TGTGCCAGCTCACCGAGCAGGTACTATGGCTACACCTTC. This chain links TRBV18 with TRBJ1-2; no firm D call. CDR1 is KGHSH and CDR2 is LQKENI in the germline V gene. The CDR3 is 13 residues long. The V end was cut by 3 bases, the J end by 3 bases, with 8 bases between. The entire variable domain, with the rest obtained from reference TRBV18 and TRBJ1-2, is as follows: NAGVMQNPRHLVRRRGQEARLRCSPMKGHSHVYWYRQLPEEGLKFMVYLQKENIIDESGMPKERFSAEFPKEGPSILRIQQVVRGDSAAYFCASSPSRYYGYTFGSGTRLTVV.

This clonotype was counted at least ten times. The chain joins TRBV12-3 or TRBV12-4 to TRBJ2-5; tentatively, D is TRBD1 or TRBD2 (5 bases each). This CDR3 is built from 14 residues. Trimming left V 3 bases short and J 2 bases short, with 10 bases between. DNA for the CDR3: TGTGCCAGCAGTTTTGGGGACCGACAAGAGACCCAGTACTTC. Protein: CASSFGDRQETQYF.

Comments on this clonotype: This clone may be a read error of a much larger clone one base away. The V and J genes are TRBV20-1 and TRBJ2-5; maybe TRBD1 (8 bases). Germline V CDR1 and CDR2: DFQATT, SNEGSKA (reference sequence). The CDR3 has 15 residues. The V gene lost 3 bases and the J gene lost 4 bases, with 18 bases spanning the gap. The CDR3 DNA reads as TGCAGTGCTAGGGGGGGGGCGCAGGGGGCAGAGACCCAGTACTTC. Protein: CSARGGAQGAETQYF.

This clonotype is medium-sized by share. The CDR3, as DNA: TGTGCCACCAGTGCCCGGGACAGCCTTGTTGGTGGCTACACCTTC. This translates into CATSARDSLVGGYTF. The rearrangement joins TRBV24-1 to TRBJ1-2; 7 bases align to TRBD1. The CDR3 runs to 15 residues. Trimming at V came to 5 bases and at J to 7 bases, leaving 12 bases not matched to a gene. Germline-derived CDR1 and CDR2 are KGHDR and SFDVKD.

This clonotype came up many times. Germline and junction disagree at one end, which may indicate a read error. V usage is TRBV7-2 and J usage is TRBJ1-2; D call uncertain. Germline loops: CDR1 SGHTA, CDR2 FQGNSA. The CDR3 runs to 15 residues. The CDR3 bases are TGTGCCAGCAGCTCCCAGGCGGGGTTCTTGGGTGGCTACCCCTTC. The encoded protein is CASSSQAGFLGGYPF.

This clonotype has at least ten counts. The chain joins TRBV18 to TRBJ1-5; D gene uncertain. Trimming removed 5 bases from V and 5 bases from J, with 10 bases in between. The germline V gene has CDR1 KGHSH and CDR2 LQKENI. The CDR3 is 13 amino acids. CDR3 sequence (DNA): TGTGCCAGCTCAGTAGACGGAGATCAGCCCCAGCATTTT. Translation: CASSVDGDQPQHF.

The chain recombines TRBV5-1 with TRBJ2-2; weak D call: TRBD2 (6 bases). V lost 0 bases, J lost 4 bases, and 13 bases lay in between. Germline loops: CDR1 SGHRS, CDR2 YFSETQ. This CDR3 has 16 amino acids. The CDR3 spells CASSLAGTDITGELFF. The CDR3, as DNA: TGCGCCAGCAGCTTGGCGGGGACTGATATCACCGGGGAGCTGTTTTTT.

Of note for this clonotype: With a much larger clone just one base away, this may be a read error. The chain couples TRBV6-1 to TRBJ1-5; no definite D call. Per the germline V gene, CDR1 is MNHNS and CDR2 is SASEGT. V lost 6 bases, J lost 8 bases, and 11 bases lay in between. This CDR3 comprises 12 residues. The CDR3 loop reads CASSIGRKPQHF. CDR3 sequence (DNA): TGTGCCAGCAGCATCGGGCGTAAGCCCCAGCATTTT.